One sample yielded the 23 T cell receptor beta chains listed below, sequenced in a study of cytomegalovirus exposure and HLA in healthy donors. The primer mix had 60 Vbeta and 13 Jbeta primers. Produced via immunoSEQ multiplex PCR; TCRdb's table is partial and in-frame only. The sample has roughly 80,000 clones; roughly 80% are singletons. Sequences were obtained from PBMCs. All receptors derive from a male donor in good health and CMV-seronegative.

The genes are TRBV19 and TRBJ2-7, with TRBD1 matching over 7 bases. This CDR3 has 13 residues. Trimming took 5 bases from V and 9 from J; bases not matched to a gene: 10. Germline CDR1 is LNHDA and CDR2 is SQIVND (reference sequence). CDR3 in DNA: TGTGCCAGTAGTCCGCTACAGGGGAATTGGCAGTACTTC. It yields the protein CASSPLQGNWQYF.

V gene TRBV20-1 combines with J gene TRBJ1-3; unclear D gene. The CDR3 loop spans 11 amino acids. Per germline, CDR1 DFQATT and CDR2 SNEGSKA (reference sequence). V was cut by 6 bases and J by 8 bases, with 11 bases left in between. The CDR3 loop reads CSAYVGDTIYF. The DNA for the CDR3 is TGCAGTGCCTACGTCGGGGACACCATATATTTT.

The chain has TRBV5-1 and TRBJ2-5; 9 bases line up with TRBD1. V lost 6 bases to trimming and J lost 5 bases; unmatched junction nucleotides: 8. This CDR3 contains 14 residues. The germline CDR1 and CDR2 sequences are SGHRS and YFSETQ. The CDR3 coding sequence is TGCGCCAGCAACAAACAGGGGGCAGGGGAGACCCAGTACTTC. As protein: CASNKQGAGETQYF.

This clone was detected a few times. V is TRBV2 and J is TRBJ2-3; TRBD2 might be the D (7 bases). This CDR3 is 12 amino acids long. From germline, CDR1 is SNHLY and CDR2 FYNNEI. This CDR3 reads CAWGGRTDTQYF. CDR3 DNA: TGTGCTTGGGGGGGGCGCACAGATACGCAGTATTTT.

This chain connects TRBV30 to TRBJ2-7; D is unclear. The CDR3 consists of 13 residues. V was clipped by 6 bases and J by 3 bases, with 15 bases between them. CDR1 is GTSNPN, CDR2 SVGIG, per germline (reference sequence). CDR3 sequence: CACTRLGVYEQYF. In DNA form, the CDR3 reads TGTGCCTGTACGAGACTGGGTGTCTACGAGCAGTACTTC.

The rearrangement uses TRBV21-1 and TRBJ2-3; the D call of TRBD1 is as the table states it, not checked on the DNA. TRBV21-1 is recorded as a pseudogene. The CDR3 contains 16 residues. The CDR3 nucleotides are TGTGCCAGCAGCAAGGGCCGAAGGATCGGCACAGATACGCAGTATTTT. Translation gives CASSKGRRIGTDTQYF.

The chain uses TRBV5-1 and TRBJ1-4, with 11 bases fitting TRBD1. The length of the CDR3 is 14 residues. CDR1 is SGHRS, CDR2 YFSETQ, per germline. The V segment lost 3 bases and the J segment 7 bases; nucleotides outside the gene matches: 2. The CDR3 nucleotides are TGCGCCAGCAGCTCGGGACAGGGGGGTGAAAAACTGTTTTTT. Translation: CASSSGQGGEKLFF. Full variable domain (missing parts from reference TRBV5-1 and TRBJ1-4): KAGVTQTPRYLIKTRGQQVTLSCSPISGHRSVSWYQQTPGQGLQFLFEYFSETQRNKGNFPGRFSGRQFSNSRSEMNVSTLELGDSALYLCASSSGQGGEKLFFGSGTQLSVL.

This clone was recorded only once. The chain combines TRBV7-8 with TRBJ1-1; no clear D. The germline CDR1 and CDR2 sequences are SGHVS and FQNEAQ. The CDR3 contains 13 residues. Trimming took 7 bases from V and 6 from J, leaving 15 bases between them. The CDR3 DNA follows: TGTGCCAGCACCAACCCCAGTATCCCTGAAGCTTTCTTT. Protein: CASTNPSIPEAFF.

The genes are TRBV19 and TRBJ2-1, with 10 bases identical to TRBD1. The J segment lost 2 bases and the V segment lost 8 bases, leaving 3 bases of the junction unmatched. The germline V gene has CDR1 LNHDA and CDR2 SQIVND (reference sequence). The CDR3 has 14 amino acids. The CDR3 protein is CASDDRGPYNEQFF. DNA for the CDR3: TGTGCCAGTGACGACAGGGGGCCCTACAATGAGCAGTTCTTC.

The rearrangement joins TRBV15 to TRBJ2-7, with TRBD1 matching over 7 bases. Germline assignment: CDR1 LNHNV and CDR2 YYDKDF (reference sequence). Unmatched junction bases numbered 18, after V lost 3 bases and J lost 4 bases. CDR3 length: 18 residues. The CDR3 nucleotides read TGTGCCACCAGCAGTTCAGCCCAAACCGGGACAGTTGGTTACGAGCAGTACTTC. It yields the protein CATSSSAQTGTVGYEQYF. Based on the CDR3 plus reference TRBV15 and TRBJ2-7, the full variable domain is DAMVIQNPRYQVTQFGKPVTLSCSQTLNHNVMYWYQQKSSQAPKLLFHYYDKDFNNEADTPDNFQSRRPNTSFCFLDIRSPGLGDTAMYLCATSSSAQTGTVGYEQYFGPGTRLTVT.

The chain uses TRBV29-1 and TRBJ2-7; TRBD1 might be the D (5 bases). CDR3 length: 12 residues. V gave up 4 bases and J gave up 5 bases, with 12 bases separating them. Germline assignment: CDR1 SQVTM and CDR2 ANQGSEA. The CDR3 sequence is CSVGQGSHEQYF. The CDR3 nucleotides read TGCAGCGTTGGGCAGGGAAGCCACGAGCAGTACTTC.

Regarding this clone: This sample includes further DNA sequences coding for the same CDR3. The chain uses TRBV7-2 and TRBJ2-2; D gene uncertain. This CDR3 spans 13 amino acids. V was shortened by 5 bases and J by 15 bases, with 19 bases between the two germline ends. Germline assignment: CDR1 SGHTA and CDR2 FQGNSA. The CDR3 protein is CASSPALAVELFF. CDR3 nucleotides: TGTGCCAGCAGCCCGGCCCTTGCGGTAGAGTTGTTTTTT.

The V gene is TRBV5-1, the J gene TRBJ1-1; 7 positions agree with TRBD1. J gave up 1 base and V 4 bases, and 7 bases lay outside the gene matches. The CDR3 is 15 residues long. Germline CDR1 is SGHRS and CDR2 is YFSETQ. This CDR3 reads CASSVVQGTNTEAFF. The CDR3 nucleotides are TGCGCCAGCAGCGTGGTACAGGGGACGAACACTGAAGCTTTCTTT.

The rearrangement links TRBV4-1 to TRBJ2-2; D might be TRBD2 (6 bases). Deletions cut 4 bases from V and 3 bases from J, with 21 bases between. This CDR3 spans 18 amino acids. Looked up from germline, CDR1 is MGHRA and CDR2 is YSYEKL. In DNA form, the CDR3 reads TGCGCCAGCAGCCCGCAAAGGAGGGCGGGCGGGGACACCGGGGAGCTGTTTTTT. It yields the protein CASSPQRRAGGDTGELFF.

This chain links TRBV7-7 with TRBJ2-5; TRBD2 matches 7 bases. The CDR3 is 14 residues long. V dropped 5 bases and J dropped 5; count of bases not matched to a gene: 8. CDR1 is SSHAT, CDR2 FNYEAQ, per germline (reference sequence). CDR3 in amino acids: CASSAAGSGETQYF. Written as DNA, the CDR3 is TGTGCCAGCAGCGCAGCGGGGAGCGGCGAGACCCAGTACTTC.

CDR3 amino acids: CAIANQPQHF. In DNA, the CDR3 is TGTGCCATCGCGAATCAGCCCCAGCATTTT. The chain is built from TRBV19 and TRBJ1-5, with D hard to call. V was trimmed by 10 bases and J by 4 bases, leaving 5 bases between them. CDR1 is LNHDA, CDR2 SQIVND, per germline (reference sequence). The CDR3 loop spans 10 amino acids.

This rearrangement joins TRBV2 to TRBJ2-7, with D unclear. This CDR3 region has 13 residues. Trimming removed 8 bases at V and 3 bases at J, with 14 bases between. Germline CDR1 reads SNHLY; CDR2 reads FYNNEI. The CDR3, as DNA: TGTGCCAGCGTGAGACAATCCCTCTACGAGCAGTACTTC. It encodes CASVRQSLYEQYF.

V usage is TRBV9 and J usage is TRBJ1-2, with TRBD1 identical over 9 bases. V shed 0 bases, J shed 4 bases, and the junction held 10 bases outside the gene matches. CDR3 length equals 17 residues. CDR1 and CDR2 (germline): SGDLS, YYNGEE. Here the CDR3 reads CASSVGGTGQLGYGYTF. The CDR3 DNA reads TGTGCCAGCAGCGTAGGCGGGACAGGGCAACTAGGCTATGGCTACACCTTC.

The chain has TRBV28 and TRBJ2-7, with 9 bases identical to TRBD1. V lost 3 bases to trimming and J lost 3 bases; unmatched junction nucleotides: 15. Germline values: CDR1 MDHEN, CDR2 SYDVKM. The CDR3 is 18 amino acids. The CDR3 bases are TGTGCCAGCAGTTTTGCTGGGACAGGGCAAATTGAAAACTACGAGCAGTACTTC. This encodes CASSFAGTGQIENYEQYF.

The genes are TRBV14 and TRBJ1-6; no firm D call. The CDR3 runs 15 residues. Germline V gives CDR1 SGHDN, CDR2 FVKESK. Trimming left V 4 bases short and J 10 bases short, with 17 bases between. CDR3 bases: TGTGCCAGCAGCCTTCGACCCCCGGGTAGCTCACCCCTCCACTTT. Its translation: CASSLRPPGSSPLHF.

The chain links TRBV27 to TRBJ1-1, with 8 bases identical to TRBD1. Germline V gene data show CDR1 as MNHEY and CDR2 as SMNVEV (reference sequence). The CDR3 spans 14 residues. Unmatched junction bases numbered 7, after V lost 6 bases and J lost 4 bases. CDR3 sequence reads: CASRVSGGGTEAFF. The CDR3 nucleotides read TGTGCCAGCAGGGTATCAGGGGGCGGCACTGAAGCTTTCTTT.

In nucleotides, the CDR3 is TGCGCCAGCAGCTCGTATTTACAGGGGACCACAGGCTATGGCTACACCTTC. This translates into CASSSYLQGTTGYGYTF. J is TRBJ1-2 and V is TRBV5-1, with 7 bases lining up with TRBD1. J was trimmed by 4 bases and V by 3 bases; bases with no gene match: 15. The CDR3 consists of 17 residues. Germline CDR1 reads SGHRS; CDR2 reads YFSETQ.

V usage is TRBV7-6 and J usage is TRBJ1-4; D is unresolved. Germline V CDR1 and CDR2: SGHVS, FNYEAQ. Trimming removed 7 bases from V and 5 bases from J, with 11 bases in between. The CDR3 extends over 13 amino acids. In DNA, the CDR3 is TGTGCCAGCACCACTTACGGGAATGAAAAACTGTTTTTT. The encoded protein is CASTTYGNEKLFF.